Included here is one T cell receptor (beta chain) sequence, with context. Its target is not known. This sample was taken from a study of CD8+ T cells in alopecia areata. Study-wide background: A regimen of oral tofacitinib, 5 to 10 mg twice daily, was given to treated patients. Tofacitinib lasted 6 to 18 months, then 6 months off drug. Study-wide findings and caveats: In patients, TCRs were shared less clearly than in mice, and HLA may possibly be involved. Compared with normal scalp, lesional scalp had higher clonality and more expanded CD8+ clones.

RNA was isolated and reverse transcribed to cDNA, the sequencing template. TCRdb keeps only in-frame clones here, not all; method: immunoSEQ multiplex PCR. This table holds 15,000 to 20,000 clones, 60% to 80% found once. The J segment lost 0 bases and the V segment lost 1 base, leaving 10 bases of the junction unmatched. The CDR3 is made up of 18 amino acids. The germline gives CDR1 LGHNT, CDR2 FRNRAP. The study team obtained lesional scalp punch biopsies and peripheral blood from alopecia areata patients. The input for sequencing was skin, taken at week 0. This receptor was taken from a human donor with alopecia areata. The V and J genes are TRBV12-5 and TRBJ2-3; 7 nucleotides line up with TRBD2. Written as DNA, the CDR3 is TGTGCTAGTGGTTTGGCGGACCGGGGGGAGATTAGCACAGATACGCAGTATTTT. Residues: CASGLADRGEISTDTQYF. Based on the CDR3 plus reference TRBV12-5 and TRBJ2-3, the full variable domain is DARVTQTPRHKVTEMGQEVTMRCQPILGHNTVFWYRQTMMQGLELLAYFRNRAPLDDSGMPKDRFSAEMPDATLATLKIQPSEPRDSAVYFCASGLADRGEISTDTQYFGPGTRLTVL.